This T cell receptor (beta chain) originates from a study of OX40 agonist ivuxolimab in advanced cancers. Here immunoSEQ multiplex PCR was the method, and the copy in TCRdb shows in-frame clones only, minus some. The table records 36,000 or so clones, about 77% of them present only once. Germline-derived CDR1 and CDR2 are MNHEY and SVGAGI. CDR3 length: 13 amino acids. Trimming took 0 bases from V and 1 from J, leaving 3 bases between them. The specimen was CD4+ or CD8+ T cells sorted from blood, collected in a trial of the OX40 agonist ivuxolimab. The rearrangement uses TRBV6-5 and TRBJ1-1, with D unresolved. This clonotype was sampled from an adult with an advanced solid tumor such as melanoma, head and neck, liver or kidney cancer. The CDR3 protein is CASSYSSNTEAFF. CDR3 nucleotides: TGTGCCAGCAGTTACTCATCGAACACTGAAGCTTTCTTT.